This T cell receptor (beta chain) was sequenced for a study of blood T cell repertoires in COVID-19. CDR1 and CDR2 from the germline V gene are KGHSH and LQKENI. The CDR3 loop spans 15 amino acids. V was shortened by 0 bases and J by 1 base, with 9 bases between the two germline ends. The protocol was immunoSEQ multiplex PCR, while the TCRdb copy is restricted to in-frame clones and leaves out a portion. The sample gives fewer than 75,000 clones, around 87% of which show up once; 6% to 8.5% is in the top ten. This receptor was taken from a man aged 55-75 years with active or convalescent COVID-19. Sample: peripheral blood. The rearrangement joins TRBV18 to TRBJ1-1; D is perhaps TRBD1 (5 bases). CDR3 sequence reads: CASSPPVTENTEAFF. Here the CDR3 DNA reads TGTGCCAGCTCACCACCAGTGACAGAGAACACTGAAGCTTTCTTT.